The rows below give T cell receptor beta chains drawn from one sample of a study of T-cell reconstitution after alpha-beta-depleted transplantation in children. TCRdb re-called the PCR reads through MiXCR, storing one row per CDR3 protein. The sample has around 500,000 distinct CDR3 sequences, 20% to 25% seen once. Sample: PBMCs, mostly from graft donor cells, taken 360 days after TCRalphabeta/CD19-depleted stem cell transplant. Source of these receptors: a boy less than two years old who had a stem cell transplant for acute myeloid leukemia, so the T cells may come from the graft donor. CDR3s include the opening cysteine and the closing phenylalanine or tryptophan. D genes are given only for firm matches. Only some rows state a clone size, as once, few, many or a class for expanded clones.

>TRBJ2-3|TRBV4-1|many|-
TGCGCCAGCAGCCAAGCTATCCAGCGAGCAGATACGCAGTATTTT
CASSQAIQRADTQYF
>TRBJ2-6|TRBV6-1|-|-
TGTGCCAGCAGCCTGGACGGATCCCGAAACGTCCTGACTTTC
CASSLDGSRNVLTF
>TRBJ1-1|TRBV7-9|-|-
TGTGCCAGCAGCTCGGACTTCACTGAAGCTTTCTTT
CASSSDFTEAFF
>TRBJ1-1|TRBV6-5|many|TRBD1
TGTGCCAGCAGTCGCGGGACAGGGGAAGCTTTCTTT
CASSRGTGEAFF
>TRBJ1-1|TRBV28|few|-
TGTGCCAGCAGGTCGATGACGATAGCCCCTGGCATGAACACTGAAGCTTTCTTT
CASRSMTIAPGMNTEAFF
>TRBJ2-3|TRBV24-1|many|TRBD2
TGTGCCACCAGTGAGCCCATTAGCGGGGGGGCCCCCAGCACAGATACGCAGTATTTT
CATSEPISGGAPSTDTQYF
>TRBJ2-1|TRBV5-1|many|TRBD1
TGTGCCAGCAGTTTAGGGACAGGGAAGTACAATGAGCAGTTCTTC
CASSLGTGKYNEQFF
>TRBJ2-1|TRBV28|-|-
TGTGCCAGCAGTTTGCTCGTGGGTGAGCAGTTCTTC
CASSLLVGEQFF
>TRBJ2-3|TRBV20-1|many|TRBD2
TGCAGTGCAAGCCGGGGGGGCCGAGGAGATACGCAGTATTTT
CSASRGGRGDTQYF
>TRBJ1-2|TRBV29-1|many|-
TGCAGCGTTATAGATGGCTACACCTTC
CSVIDGYTF
>TRBJ2-5|TRBV6-5|few|-
TGTGCCAGCAGTAACACCCCGACTAGCCAAGAGACCCAGTACTTC
CASSNTPTSQETQYF
>TRBJ2-1|TRBV6-2/TRBV6-3|few|-
TGTGCCAGCAGTTACGGAAGGGACGGCATCTACAATGAGCAGTTCTTC
CASSYGRDGIYNEQFF
>TRBJ2-3|TRBV6-5|many|-
TGTGCCAGCAGTTACTCGAATAAAGCGGAAAGCACAGATACGCAGTATTTT
CASSYSNKAESTDTQYF
>TRBJ2-7|TRBV4-3|few|-
TGCGCCAGCAGCCAAAGGGCTGGGACCGGGCTCTACTCCTACGAGCAGTACTTC
CASSQRAGTGLYSYEQYF
>TRBJ2-1|TRBV20-1|-|-
TGCAGTGCTACCAACCCGACTACAGGAGGTCACTACAATGAGCAGTTCTTC
CSATNPTTGGHYNEQFF
>TRBJ2-5|TRBV6-1|-|-
TGTGCCAGCAGTGGACTACTAAAACAAGAGACCCAGTACTTC
CASSGLLKQETQYF
>TRBJ2-1|TRBV20-1|few|-
TGCAGTGCTAGAAGGGGACCTACAGGGTGGAATGAGCAGTTCTTC
CSARRGPTGWNEQFF
>TRBJ1-5|TRBV19|-|TRBD1
TGTGCCAGTAGTCCGTGGGCCGGGACAGCCAGCAATCAGCCCCAGCATTTT
CASSPWAGTASNQPQHF
>TRBJ1-5|TRBV7-6|few|TRBD1
TGTGCCAGCAGCTTAGCACAGGGGCCAAATCAGCCCCAGCATTTT
CASSLAQGPNQPQHF
>TRBJ1-2|TRBV20-1|many|-
TGCAGTGCTAGAGAGGGCAGGAACTATGGCTACACCTTC
CSAREGRNYGYTF
>TRBJ2-1|TRBV10-3|few|-
TGTGCCACCAGTGAGTCGGGTGAGCAGTTCTTC
CATSESGEQFF
>TRBJ1-1|TRBV5-1|many|TRBD1
TGCGCCAGCAGCTTGGGCTTTGGGACAGACACTGAAGCTTTCTTT
CASSLGFGTDTEAFF